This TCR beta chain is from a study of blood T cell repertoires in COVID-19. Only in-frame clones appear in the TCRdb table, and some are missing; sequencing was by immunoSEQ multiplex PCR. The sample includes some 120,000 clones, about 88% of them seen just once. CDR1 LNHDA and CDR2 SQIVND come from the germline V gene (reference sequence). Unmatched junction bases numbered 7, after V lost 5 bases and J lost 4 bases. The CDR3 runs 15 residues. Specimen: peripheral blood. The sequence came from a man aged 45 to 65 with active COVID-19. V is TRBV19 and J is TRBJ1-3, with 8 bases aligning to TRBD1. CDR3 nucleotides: TGTGCCAGTAGTTCCCAGGGGGCCGGGGGAAACACCATATATTTT. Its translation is CASSSQGAGGNTIYF. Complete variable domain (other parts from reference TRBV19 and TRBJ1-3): DGGITQSPKYLFRKEGQNVTLSCEQNLNHDAMYWYRQDPGQGLRLIYYSQIVNDFQKGDIAEGYSVSREKKESFPLTVTSAQKNPTAFYLCASSSQGAGGNTIYFGEGSWLTVV.